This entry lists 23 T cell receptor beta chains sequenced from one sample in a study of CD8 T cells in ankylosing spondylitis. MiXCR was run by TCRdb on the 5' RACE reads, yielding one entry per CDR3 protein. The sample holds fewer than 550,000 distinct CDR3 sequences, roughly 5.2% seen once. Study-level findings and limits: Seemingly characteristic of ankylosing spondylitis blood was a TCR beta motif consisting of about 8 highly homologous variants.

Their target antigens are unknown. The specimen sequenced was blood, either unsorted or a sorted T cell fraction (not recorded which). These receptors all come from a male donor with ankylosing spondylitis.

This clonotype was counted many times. The CDR3 region is CASSLTGRAYEQYF. CDR3 DNA sequence: TGTGCCAGCAGCTTAACCGGGAGGGCTTACGAGCAGTACTTC. V and J are TRBV7-9 and TRBJ2-7; TRBD2 matches at 8 bases. V lost 2 bases, J lost 4 bases, and 4 bases stayed unmatched. This CDR3 has 14 amino acids. Germline V lookup: CDR1 SEHNR, CDR2 FQNEAQ (reference sequence).

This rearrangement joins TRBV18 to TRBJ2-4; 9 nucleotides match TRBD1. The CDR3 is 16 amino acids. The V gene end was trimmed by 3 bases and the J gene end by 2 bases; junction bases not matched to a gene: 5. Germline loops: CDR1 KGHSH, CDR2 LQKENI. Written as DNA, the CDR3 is TGTGCCAGCTCACCGGGACAGGGCTTTTCCAAAAACATTCAGTACTTC. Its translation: CASSPGQGFSKNIQYF.

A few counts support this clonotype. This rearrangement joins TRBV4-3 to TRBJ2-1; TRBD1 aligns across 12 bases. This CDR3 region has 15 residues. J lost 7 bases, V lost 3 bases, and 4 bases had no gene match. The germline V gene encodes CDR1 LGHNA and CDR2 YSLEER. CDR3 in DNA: TGCGCCAGCAGCCATGGGACAGGGGGCCTAAATGAGCAGTTCTTC. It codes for CASSHGTGGLNEQFF.

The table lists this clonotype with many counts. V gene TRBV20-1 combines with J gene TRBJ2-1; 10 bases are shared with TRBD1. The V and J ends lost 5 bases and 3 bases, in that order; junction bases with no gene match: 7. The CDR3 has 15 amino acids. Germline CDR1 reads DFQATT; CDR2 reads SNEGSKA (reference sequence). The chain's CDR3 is CSARTGTGVYNEQFF. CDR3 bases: TGCAGTGCTCGTACCGGGACAGGGGTCTACAATGAGCAGTTCTTC.

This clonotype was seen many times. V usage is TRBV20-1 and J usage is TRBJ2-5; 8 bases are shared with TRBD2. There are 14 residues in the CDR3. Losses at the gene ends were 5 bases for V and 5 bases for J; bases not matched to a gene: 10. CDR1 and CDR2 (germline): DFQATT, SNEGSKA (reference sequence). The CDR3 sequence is CSADPGLGWETQYF. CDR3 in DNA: TGCAGTGCTGACCCGGGACTAGGGTGGGAGACCCAGTACTTC.

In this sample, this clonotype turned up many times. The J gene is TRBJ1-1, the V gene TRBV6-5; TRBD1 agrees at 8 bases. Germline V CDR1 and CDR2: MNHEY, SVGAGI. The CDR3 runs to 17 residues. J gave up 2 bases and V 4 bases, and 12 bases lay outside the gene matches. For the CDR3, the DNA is TGTGCCAGCAGTTTCCTCTCACAGGGGGGCAAAAACACTGAAGCTTTCTTT. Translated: CASSFLSQGGKNTEAFF.

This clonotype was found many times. The CDR3 reads CASSGPGQGTEAFF. Written as DNA, the CDR3 is TGTGCCAGCAGTGGACCGGGACAGGGCACTGAAGCTTTCTTT. The rearrangement joins TRBV28 to TRBJ1-1, with 9 bases identical to TRBD1. This CDR3 is 14 amino acids long. The germline V gene encodes CDR1 MDHEN and CDR2 SYDVKM. V trimming: 5 bases; J trimming: 4 bases; junction bases outside the gene matches: 5.

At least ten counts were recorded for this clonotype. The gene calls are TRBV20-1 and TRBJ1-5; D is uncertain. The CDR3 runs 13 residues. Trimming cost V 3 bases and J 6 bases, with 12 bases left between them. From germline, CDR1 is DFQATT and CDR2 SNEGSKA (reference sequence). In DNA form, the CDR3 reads TGCAGTGCTAGGTCTCAGCGCGGTCAGCCCCAGCATTTT. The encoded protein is CSARSQRGQPQHF.

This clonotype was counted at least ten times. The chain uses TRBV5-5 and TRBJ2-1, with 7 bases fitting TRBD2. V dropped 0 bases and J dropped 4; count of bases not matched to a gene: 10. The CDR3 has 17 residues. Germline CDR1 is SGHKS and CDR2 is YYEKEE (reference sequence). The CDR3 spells CASSLVDQRGLYNEQFF. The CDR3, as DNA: TGTGCCAGCAGCTTGGTAGACCAGCGGGGCCTATACAATGAGCAGTTCTTC.

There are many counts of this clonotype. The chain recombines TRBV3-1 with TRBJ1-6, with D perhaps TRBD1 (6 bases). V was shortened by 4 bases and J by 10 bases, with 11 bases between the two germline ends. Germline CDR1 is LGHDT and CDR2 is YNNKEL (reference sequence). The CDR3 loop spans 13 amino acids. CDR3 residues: CASSLDRRSPLHF. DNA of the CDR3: TGTGCCAGCAGCCTTGACAGGAGGTCACCCCTCCACTTT.

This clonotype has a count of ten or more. The CDR3 protein is CASSFRVGPNTGELFF. Written as DNA, the CDR3 is TGTGCCAGCAGCTTCAGGGTAGGACCTAACACCGGGGAGCTGTTTTTT. The chain recombines TRBV7-9 with TRBJ2-2, with a weak D call TRBD1 (5 bases). Trimming stripped 3 bases from V and 2 bases from J, with 13 bases between. This CDR3 is built from 16 residues. Germline CDR1 reads SEHNR; CDR2 reads FQNEAQ (reference sequence).

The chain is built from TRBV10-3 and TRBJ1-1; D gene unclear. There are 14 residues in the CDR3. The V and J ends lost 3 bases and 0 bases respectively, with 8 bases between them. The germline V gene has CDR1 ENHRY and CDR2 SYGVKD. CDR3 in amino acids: CAISDGRMNTEAFF. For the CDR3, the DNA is TGTGCCATCAGTGATGGACGGATGAACACTGAAGCTTTCTTT.

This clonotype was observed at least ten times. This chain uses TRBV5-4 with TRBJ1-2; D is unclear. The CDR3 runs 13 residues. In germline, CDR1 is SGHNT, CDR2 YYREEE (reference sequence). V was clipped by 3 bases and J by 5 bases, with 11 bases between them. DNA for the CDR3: TGTGCCAGCAGCTCCCGTGGGTATTATGGCTACACCTTC. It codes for CASSSRGYYGYTF. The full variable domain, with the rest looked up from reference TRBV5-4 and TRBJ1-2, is ETGVTQSPTHLIKTRGQQVTLRCSSQSGHNTVSWYQQALGQGPQFIFQYYREEENGRGNFPPRFSGLQFPNYSSELNVNALELDDSALYLCASSSRGYYGYTFGSGTRLTVV.

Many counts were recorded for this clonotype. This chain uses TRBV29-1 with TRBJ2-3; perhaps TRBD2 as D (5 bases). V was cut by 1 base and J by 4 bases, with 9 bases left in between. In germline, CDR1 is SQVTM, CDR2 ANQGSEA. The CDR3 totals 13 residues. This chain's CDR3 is CSVEGGVSDTQYF. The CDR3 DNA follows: TGCAGCGTTGAAGGGGGAGTTTCAGATACGCAGTATTTT.

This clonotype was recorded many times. For the CDR3, the DNA is TGCAGCGTTGAACTATGGGGCCGCACAGATACGCAGTATTTT. Amino acids: CSVELWGRTDTQYF. This chain connects TRBV29-1 to TRBJ2-3; D perhaps matches TRBD1 (5 bases). The CDR3 runs 14 residues. V was pared by 2 bases and J by 1 base, with 10 bases between. Germline V gives CDR1 SQVTM, CDR2 ANQGSEA.

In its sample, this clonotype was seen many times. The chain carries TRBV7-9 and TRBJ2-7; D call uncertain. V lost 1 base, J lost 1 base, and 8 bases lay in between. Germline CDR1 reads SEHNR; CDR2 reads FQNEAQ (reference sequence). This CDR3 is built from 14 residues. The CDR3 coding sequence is TGTGCCAGCAGCTTAGGTGGCAGATCCTACGAGCAGTACTTC. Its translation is CASSLGGRSYEQYF. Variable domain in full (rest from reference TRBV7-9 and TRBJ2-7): DTGVSQNPRHKITKRGQNVTFRCDPISEHNRLYWYRQTLGQGPEFLTYFQNEAQLEKSRLLSDRFSAERPKGSFSTLEIQRTEQGDSAMYLCASSLGGRSYEQYFGPGTRLTVT.

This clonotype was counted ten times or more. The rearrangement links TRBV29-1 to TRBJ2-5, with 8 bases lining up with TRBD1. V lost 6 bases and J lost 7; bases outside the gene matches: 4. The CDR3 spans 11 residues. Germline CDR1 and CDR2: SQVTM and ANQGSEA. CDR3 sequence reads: CSVTGDGTQYF. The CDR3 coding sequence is TGCAGCGTGACAGGGGATGGGACCCAGTACTTC.

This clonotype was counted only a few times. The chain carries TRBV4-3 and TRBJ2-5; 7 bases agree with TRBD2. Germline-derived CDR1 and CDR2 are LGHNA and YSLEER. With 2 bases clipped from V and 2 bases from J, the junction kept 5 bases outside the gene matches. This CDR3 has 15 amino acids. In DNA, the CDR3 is TGCGCCAGCAGCCAAACCCGGACTAGGCAAGAGACCCAGTACTTC. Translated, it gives CASSQTRTRQETQYF.

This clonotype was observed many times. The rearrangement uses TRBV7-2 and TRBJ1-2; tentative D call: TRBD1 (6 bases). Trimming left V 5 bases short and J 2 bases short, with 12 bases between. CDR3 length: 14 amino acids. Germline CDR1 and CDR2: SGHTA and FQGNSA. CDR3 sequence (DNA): TGTGCCAGCAGCATCCCTCAGGGGAACTATGGCTACACCTTC. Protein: CASSIPQGNYGYTF.

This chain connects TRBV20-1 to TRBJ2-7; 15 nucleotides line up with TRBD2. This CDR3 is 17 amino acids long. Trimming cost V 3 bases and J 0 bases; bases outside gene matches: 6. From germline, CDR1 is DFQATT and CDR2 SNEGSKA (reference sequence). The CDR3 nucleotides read TGCAGTGCTAGGGGACTAGCGGGAGGTCCCAGCTCCTACGAGCAGTACTTC. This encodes CSARGLAGGPSSYEQYF.

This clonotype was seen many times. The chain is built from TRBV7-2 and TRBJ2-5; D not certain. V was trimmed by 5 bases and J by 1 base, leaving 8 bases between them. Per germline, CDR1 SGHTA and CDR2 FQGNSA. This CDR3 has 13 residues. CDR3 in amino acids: CASSPRPQETQYF. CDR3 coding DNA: TGTGCCAGCAGCCCCCGACCCCAAGAGACCCAGTACTTC.

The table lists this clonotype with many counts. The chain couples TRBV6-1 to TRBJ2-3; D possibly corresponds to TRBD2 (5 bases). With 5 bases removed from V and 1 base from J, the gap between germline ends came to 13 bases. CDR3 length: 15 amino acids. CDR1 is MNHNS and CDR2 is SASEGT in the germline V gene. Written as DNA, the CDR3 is TGTGCCAGCAGTCCTCCGGGATCTGGCACAGATACGCAGTATTTT. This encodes CASSPPGSGTDTQYF.

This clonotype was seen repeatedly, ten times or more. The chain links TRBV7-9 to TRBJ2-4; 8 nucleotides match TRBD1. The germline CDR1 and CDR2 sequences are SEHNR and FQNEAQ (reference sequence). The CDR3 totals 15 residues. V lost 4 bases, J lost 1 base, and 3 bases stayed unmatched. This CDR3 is CASSSGGWAKNIQYF. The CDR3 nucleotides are TGTGCCAGCAGCTCAGGGGGCTGGGCCAAAAACATTCAGTACTTC.